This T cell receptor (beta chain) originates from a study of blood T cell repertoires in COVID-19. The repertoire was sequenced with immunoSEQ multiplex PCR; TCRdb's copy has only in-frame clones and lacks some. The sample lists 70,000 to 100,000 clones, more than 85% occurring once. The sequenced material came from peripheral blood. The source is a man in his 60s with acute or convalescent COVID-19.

The CDR3 coding sequence is TGTGCCAGCAGTGAACACCTCGGGACAGGGGGCCTCAGTGAGCAGTTCTTC. Translation: CASSEHLGTGGLSEQFF. The rearrangement joins TRBV2 to TRBJ2-1; 12 positions agree with TRBD1. J gave up 9 bases and V 2 bases, and 11 bases lay outside the gene matches. This CDR3 has 17 amino acids. From germline, CDR1 is SNHLY and CDR2 FYNNEI.